Each of the 13 T cell receptor beta chains below was sequenced from the same sample in a study of early T cells in non-severe SARS-CoV-2 infection. TCRdb re-analysed the 5' RACE reads in MiXCR, keeping a single row per CDR3 protein. The top ten clones hold roughly an eighth of a sample with fewer than 35,000 distinct CDR3 sequences, roughly 4.4% of them seen once. Sequenced material: whole blood. Receptors were obtained from an adult who was a healthcare worker with PCR-confirmed SARS-CoV-2 infection or an uninfected control (not recorded which).

J is TRBJ2-7 and V is TRBV18; a possible D gene is TRBD2 (6 bases). CDR1 is KGHSH, CDR2 LQKENI, per germline. Trimming took off 3 bases at V and 6 bases at J, with 15 bases between the two ends. The CDR3 has 14 amino acids. This CDR3 reads CASSPRDGTSEQYF. CDR3 nucleotides: TGTGCCAGCTCACCTAGGGACGGGACTTCCGAGCAGTACTTC.

This clonotype was picked up many times. The chain couples TRBV20-1 to TRBJ2-3; D remains unclear. Trimming took off 2 bases at V and 8 bases at J, with 20 bases between the two ends. The CDR3 sequence is 15 residues long. Germline V gene data show CDR1 as DFQATT and CDR2 as SNEGSKA (reference sequence). The CDR3 sequence: CSARSVAIQDTTQYF. CDR3 in DNA: TGCAGTGCTAGATCTGTTGCAATCCAAGATACTACGCAGTATTTT.

In its sample, this clonotype was seen many times. The chain has TRBV2 and TRBJ2-5, with 7 bases matching TRBD1. Losses at the gene ends were 6 bases for V and 7 bases for J; bases not matched to a gene: 14. The CDR3 is 15 residues long. Germline lookup yields CDR1 SNHLY and CDR2 FYNNEI. Here the CDR3 reads CASRQAGTEFGTQYF. The CDR3 nucleotides read TGTGCCAGCAGGCAGGCCGGGACAGAGTTCGGGACCCAGTACTTC.

This clonotype has at least ten counts. This chain uses TRBV28 with TRBJ2-1, with D maybe TRBD2 (7 bases). The CDR3 spans 13 residues. In germline, CDR1 is MDHEN, CDR2 SYDVKM. The V end was cut by 10 bases, the J end by 6 bases, with 16 bases between. Here the CDR3 reads CATLGGQSNEQFF. The CDR3 DNA reads as TGTGCCACCCTCGGGGGGCAGAGCAATGAGCAGTTCTTC.

Sample share makes this clonotype medium-sized. This rearrangement joins TRBV2 to TRBJ1-1; no reliable D call. Trimming shortened V by 5 bases and J by 1 base, and 8 bases separated the two germline ends. Germline values: CDR1 SNHLY, CDR2 FYNNEI. This CDR3 has 13 amino acids. The CDR3 protein is CASSISGNTEAFF. CDR3 in DNA: TGTGCCAGCAGTATATCCGGGAACACTGAAGCTTTCTTT.

The chain has TRBV19 and TRBJ1-5; 8 nucleotides agree with TRBD1. Trimming took 6 bases from V and 7 from J; bases not matched to a gene: 8. CDR3 length equals 14 residues. Germline-derived CDR1 and CDR2 are LNHDA and SQIVND (reference sequence). CDR3 in amino acids: CASRETGVLQPQHF. CDR3 bases: TGTGCCAGTAGGGAGACAGGGGTATTGCAGCCCCAGCATTTT.

This clonotype has at least ten counts. The chain has TRBV10-3 and TRBJ2-6; 8 nucleotides agree with TRBD1. CDR1 is ENHRY, CDR2 SYGVKD, per germline. J gave up 1 base and V 11 bases, and 4 bases lay outside the gene matches. The CDR3 is 14 amino acids. CDR3 region: CAAYRGSGANVLTF. The CDR3 region has the DNA TGTGCCGCATACAGGGGGTCTGGGGCCAACGTCCTGACTTTC.

This clonotype showed up many times. The genes are TRBV4-3 and TRBJ2-3, with 8 positions matching TRBD2. The germline gives CDR1 LGHNA, CDR2 YSLEER. V was pared by 4 bases and J by 2 bases, with 8 bases of the junction left unmatched. The CDR3 has 16 residues. The CDR3 nucleotides read TGCGCCAGCAGCCTCCTAGGAGCGGGGGTCACAGATACGCAGTATTTT. This codes for CASSLLGAGVTDTQYF.

This clonotype was recorded many times. This chain joins TRBV7-2 and TRBJ2-5, with TRBD2 matching over 11 bases. This CDR3 spans 13 amino acids. Germline V CDR1 and CDR2: SGHTA, FQGNSA. Losses at the gene ends were 7 bases for V and 5 bases for J; bases not matched to a gene: 3. For the CDR3, the DNA is TGTGCCAGCAAACTAGCGGGAGAGGAGACCCAGTACTTC. It translates to CASKLAGEETQYF.

This clonotype was recorded many times. The chain is built from TRBV24-1 and TRBJ2-7, with D hard to call. V dropped 5 bases and J dropped 5 bases, with 9 bases sitting between them. Per germline, CDR1 KGHDR and CDR2 SFDVKD. There are 12 residues in the CDR3. Here the CDR3 DNA reads TGTGCCACCAGTGGGGGAACGGACGAGCAGTACTTC. Residues: CATSGGTDEQYF.

This clonotype was seen only a few times. This chain joins TRBV4-3 and TRBJ1-2, with unresolved D. V shed 1 base and J shed 8 bases, with 11 bases lying between them. From germline, CDR1 is LGHNA and CDR2 YSLEER. This CDR3 spans 13 amino acids. CDR3 region: CASSQVEGSGYTF. In nucleotides, the CDR3 is TGCGCCAGCAGCCAAGTGGAAGGGTCCGGCTACACCTTC.

This clonotype was picked up many times. The chain has TRBV20-1 and TRBJ1-1; D gene uncertain. The CDR3 consists of 13 residues. Trimming stripped 0 bases from V and 0 bases from J, with 5 bases between. CDR1 and CDR2 from the germline V gene are DFQATT and SNEGSKA (reference sequence). CDR3 sequence: CSARDPMNTEAFF. DNA for the CDR3: TGCAGTGCTAGAGACCCCATGAACACTGAAGCTTTCTTT.

This clonotype was seen repeatedly, ten times or more. The genes are TRBV6-6 and TRBJ1-4; D is perhaps TRBD1 (6 bases). Trimming left V 2 bases short and J 4 bases short, with 14 bases between. Germline values: CDR1 MNHNY, CDR2 SVGAGI (reference sequence). CDR3 length: 16 amino acids. In DNA, the CDR3 is TGTGCCAGCAGTTACCCGACGGGACAAAGTAATGAAAAACTGTTTTTT. This gives the protein CASSYPTGQSNEKLFF.